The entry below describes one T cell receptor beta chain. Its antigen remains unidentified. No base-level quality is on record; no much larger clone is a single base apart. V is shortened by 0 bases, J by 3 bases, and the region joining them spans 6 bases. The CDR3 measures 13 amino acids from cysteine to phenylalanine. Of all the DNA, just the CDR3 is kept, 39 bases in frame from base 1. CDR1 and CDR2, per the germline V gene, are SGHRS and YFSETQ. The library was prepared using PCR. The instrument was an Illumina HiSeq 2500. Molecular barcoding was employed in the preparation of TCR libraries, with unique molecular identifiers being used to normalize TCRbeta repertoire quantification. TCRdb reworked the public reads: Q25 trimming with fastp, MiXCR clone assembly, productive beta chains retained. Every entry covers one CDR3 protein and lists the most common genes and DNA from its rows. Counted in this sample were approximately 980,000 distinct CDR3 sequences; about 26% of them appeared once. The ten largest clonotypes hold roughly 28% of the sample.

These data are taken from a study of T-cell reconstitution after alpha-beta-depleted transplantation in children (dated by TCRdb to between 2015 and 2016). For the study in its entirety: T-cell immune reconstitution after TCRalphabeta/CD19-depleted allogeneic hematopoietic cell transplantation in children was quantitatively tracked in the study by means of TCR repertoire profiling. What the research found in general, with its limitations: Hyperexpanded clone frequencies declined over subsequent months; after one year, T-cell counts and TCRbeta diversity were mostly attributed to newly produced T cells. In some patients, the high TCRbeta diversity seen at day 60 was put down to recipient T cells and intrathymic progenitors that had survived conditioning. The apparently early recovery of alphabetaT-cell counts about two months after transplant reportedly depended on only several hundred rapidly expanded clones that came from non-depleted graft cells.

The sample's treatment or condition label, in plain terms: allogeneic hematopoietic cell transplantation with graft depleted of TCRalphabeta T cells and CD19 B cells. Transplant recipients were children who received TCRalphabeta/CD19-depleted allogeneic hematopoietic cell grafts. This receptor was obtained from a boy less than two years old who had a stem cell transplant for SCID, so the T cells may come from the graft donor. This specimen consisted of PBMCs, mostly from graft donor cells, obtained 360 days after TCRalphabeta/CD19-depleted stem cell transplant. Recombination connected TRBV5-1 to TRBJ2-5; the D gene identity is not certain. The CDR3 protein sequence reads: CASSLDSEETQYF. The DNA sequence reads TGCGCCAGCAGCTTGGACAGTGAAGAGACCCAGTACTTC.